One and the same sample provided the 24 T cell receptor beta chains below, sequenced in a study of cytomegalovirus exposure and HLA in healthy donors. In the PCR, 60 Vbeta and 13 Jbeta primers were used. Profiled with immunoSEQ multiplex PCR; TCRdb holds only in-frame clones, not every one. The data show under 200,000 clones, under 80% seen once. Sequences were obtained from PBMCs. The receptors were gathered from a man between 35 and 55 years old in good health and CMV-seronegative.

CDR3 DNA: TGTGCCAGCAGTGCGAACCCCTGGGGGACAGGGGACGGGGAGACCCAGTACTTC. Amino acids: CASSANPWGTGDGETQYF. The chain combines TRBV6-1 with TRBJ2-5, with TRBD1 matching 10 bases. Germline lookup yields CDR1 MNHNS and CDR2 SASEGT. Trimming at V came to 4 bases and at J to 5 bases, leaving 16 bases not matched to a gene. CDR3 length: 18 residues.

The chain couples TRBV7-2 to TRBJ2-1; D uncertain. The CDR3 spans 13 residues. Trimming cost V 0 bases and J 6 bases, with 6 bases left between them. CDR1 SGHTA and CDR2 FQGNSA come from the germline V gene. The CDR3 DNA follows: TGTGCCAGCAGCTTAGCGCGGTCCAATGAGCAGTTCTTC. As protein: CASSLARSNEQFF.

J is TRBJ2-7 and V is TRBV5-1, with 8 nucleotides matching TRBD1. This CDR3 region has 18 residues. The germline gives CDR1 SGHRS, CDR2 YFSETQ. Germline trimming cut 0 bases from V and 2 bases from J; bases unmatched to any gene: 13. The CDR3 nucleotides read TGCGCCAGCAGCTTGGGACCCAGGTCTGGGACAGGTGCCTACGAGCAGTACTTC. It specifies CASSLGPRSGTGAYEQYF.

This clone was seen more than once but under ten times. The V call is TRBV7-9, the J call TRBJ1-1, with 9 bases fitting TRBD1. The CDR3 covers 15 residues. Germline V gene lookup returns CDR1 SEHNR and CDR2 FQNEAQ (reference sequence). Unmatched junction bases numbered 5, after V lost 5 bases and J lost 1 base. The CDR3 protein is CASSRTGDRNTEAFF. For the CDR3, the DNA is TGTGCCAGCAGCCGGACAGGGGATAGGAACACTGAAGCTTTCTTT. Variable domain in full (rest from reference TRBV7-9 and TRBJ1-1): DTGVSQNPRHKITKRGQNVTFRCDPISEHNRLYWYRQTLGQGPEFLTYFQNEAQLEKSRLLSDRFSAERPKGSFSTLEIQRTEQGDSAMYLCASSRTGDRNTEAFFGQGTRLTVV.

V usage is TRBV5-3 and J usage is TRBJ2-5; TRBD2 aligns across 15 bases. TRBV5-3 is annotated as an ORF whose role is uncertain. This CDR3 spans 16 amino acids. V was pared by 4 bases and J by 3 bases, with 4 bases of the junction left unmatched. The CDR3 loop reads CARSKRTSGGEETQYF. CDR3 DNA: TGTGCCAGAAGCAAACGGACTAGCGGGGGGGAAGAGACCCAGTACTTC.

This clone appeared a few times. The chain is built from TRBV7-9 and TRBJ2-6, with 9 bases aligning to TRBD1. This CDR3 has 18 amino acids. The germline V gene encodes CDR1 SEHNR and CDR2 FQNEAQ (reference sequence). Trimming at V came to 6 bases and at J to 4 bases, leaving 13 bases not matched to a gene. DNA of the CDR3: TGTGCCAGCAGTCATAACAGGGGGCCTGAACCCGGGGCCAACGTCCTGACTTTC. Translation gives CASSHNRGPEPGANVLTF.

This clone was seen once. The CDR3 sequence: CSVEDPGLGNEQFF. In DNA, the CDR3 is TGCAGCGTTGAAGATCCGGGACTAGGAAATGAGCAGTTCTTC. V usage is TRBV29-1 and J usage is TRBJ2-1, with 8 positions matching TRBD2. The CDR3 is 14 residues long. Looked up from germline, CDR1 is SQVTM and CDR2 is ANQGSEA. The ends lost 0 bases at V and 7 bases at J; junction bases unmatched: 5.

The chain uses TRBV28 and TRBJ1-2; a weak D match, TRBD1 (5 bases). The CDR3 has 16 residues. The germline gives CDR1 MDHEN, CDR2 SYDVKM. Trimming removed 6 bases at V and 4 bases at J, with 21 bases between. This chain's CDR3 is CASSTPSRARVYGYTF. CDR3 coding DNA: TGTGCCAGCAGCACCCCCTCCCGAGCCAGGGTCTATGGCTACACCTTC.

This clone has only a few counts. This chain connects TRBV2 to TRBJ1-2, with D maybe TRBD1 (5 bases). Germline loops: CDR1 SNHLY, CDR2 FYNNEI. Trimming shortened V by 7 bases and J by 2 bases, and 11 bases separated the two germline ends. The CDR3 has 13 amino acids. The CDR3 region is CASTAEGNYGYTF. In nucleotides, the CDR3 is TGTGCCAGCACGGCGGAGGGGAACTATGGCTACACCTTC.

The chain uses TRBV27 and TRBJ2-1, with D perhaps TRBD1 (6 bases). CDR1 and CDR2 from the germline V gene are MNHEY and SMNVEV (reference sequence). The V and J ends lost 6 bases and 10 bases respectively, with 37 bases between them. The CDR3 has 20 amino acids. CDR3 protein: CASSLIDSSSSYTGTWEQFF. The CDR3 DNA reads TGTGCCAGCAGCCTTATAGATTCCAGCAGTTCCTATACAGGGACCTGGGAGCAGTTCTTC.

V is TRBV5-5 and J is TRBJ2-2; TRBD1 aligns across 7 bases. Germline V gene sequence: CDR1 SGHKS, CDR2 YYEKEE (reference sequence). The CDR3 totals 15 residues. Losses at the gene ends were 4 bases for V and 3 bases for J; bases not matched to a gene: 6. The CDR3 loop is CASSRDSYHTGELFF. In DNA form, the CDR3 reads TGTGCCAGCAGCCGGGACAGTTATCACACCGGGGAGCTGTTTTTT.

This clone was detected a few times. V and J are TRBV5-4 and TRBJ1-1; 11 positions match TRBD1. The germline V gene has CDR1 SGHNT and CDR2 YYREEE (reference sequence). CDR3 length: 14 residues. V trimming: 4 bases; J trimming: 3 bases; junction bases outside the gene matches: 2. CDR3 nucleotide sequence: TGTGCCAGCAGCAGGGGACAGGGGGACACTGAAGCTTTCTTT. Translation gives CASSRGQGDTEAFF.

The V gene is TRBV19, the J gene TRBJ1-5; tentative D call: TRBD1 (5 bases). Between the trimmed V and J ends, which lost 4 bases and 11 bases, there was a span of 27 bases. Germline CDR1 and CDR2: LNHDA and SQIVND (reference sequence). This CDR3 comprises 17 residues. CDR3 in DNA: TGTGCCAGTAGTACACGACGTATGGACACCCTGGGGGGATCCCAGCATTTT. It is translated as CASSTRRMDTLGGSQHF.

This chain links TRBV6-4 with TRBJ1-1; D may be TRBD1 (6 bases). V was cut by 3 bases and J by 4 bases, with 12 bases left in between. Germline loops: CDR1 MRHNA, CDR2 SNTAGT. The CDR3 consists of 14 residues. The CDR3 DNA reads as TGTGCCAGCAGTGAATGGGGGGGCGCCACTGAAGCTTTCTTT. Protein product: CASSEWGGATEAFF.

V gene TRBV5-1 combines with J gene TRBJ1-4, with 9 bases identical to TRBD1. Germline assignment: CDR1 SGHRS and CDR2 YFSETQ. V gave up 3 bases and J gave up 0 bases; unmatched junction bases: 3. CDR3 length: 16 residues. The CDR3, as DNA: TGCGCCAGCAGCTCGGACAGGGGAGCAACTAATGAAAAACTGTTTTTT. Translated: CASSSDRGATNEKLFF.

The chain links TRBV29-1 to TRBJ2-3; 7 bases are a match to TRBD2. The V gene's germline CDR1 is SQVTM and CDR2 ANQGSEA. The CDR3 is 13 residues long. V was clipped by 4 bases and J by 5 bases; unmatched bases: 6. The CDR3 DNA reads as TGCAGCGTTGGCCCTGGGGGGGTAGATACGCAGTATTTT. Its protein is CSVGPGGVDTQYF.

The gene calls are TRBV6-5 and TRBJ1-3, with D possibly being TRBD1 (6 bases). With 7 bases removed from V and 1 base from J, the gap between germline ends came to 11 bases. The CDR3 runs 14 residues. The V gene's germline CDR1 is MNHEY and CDR2 SVGAGI. The CDR3 sequence: CASKGDFSGNTIYF. The CDR3, as DNA: TGTGCCAGCAAGGGGGATTTTTCTGGAAACACCATATATTTT.

The CDR3 nucleotides read TGTGCCAGCTCAGCTTTAATTACACAAAACTATGGCTACACCTTC. It yields the protein CASSALITQNYGYTF. The rearrangement uses TRBV18 and TRBJ1-2, with D unresolved. The CDR3 totals 15 residues. The V gene's germline CDR1 is KGHSH and CDR2 LQKENI. V shed 5 bases and J shed 2 bases, with 15 bases lying between them.

The rearrangement links TRBV10-3 to TRBJ2-1; 7 positions match TRBD1. The trim removed 3 bases at V and 8 bases at J, leaving 10 bases unmatched. From germline, CDR1 is ENHRY and CDR2 SYGVKD. The CDR3 is 15 residues long. The CDR3 region is CAISDPGQLMDEQFF. The CDR3 nucleotides are TGTGCCATCAGTGATCCGGGACAGTTAATGGATGAGCAGTTCTTC.

This chain joins TRBV30 and TRBJ2-5; D possibly corresponds to TRBD2 (6 bases). The J call could be wrong; TRBJ2-7 is a better fit for the DNA end. This CDR3 has 16 amino acids. Looked up from germline, CDR1 is GTSNPN and CDR2 is SVGIG (reference sequence). The CDR3 loop reads CAWSLTDSGSSYEQYF. The CDR3, as DNA: TGTGCCTGGAGTTTAACCGATAGCGGTAGCTCCTACGAGCAGTACTTC.

The chain employs TRBV19 and TRBJ1-1; 7 bases fit TRBD1. Germline values: CDR1 LNHDA, CDR2 SQIVND (reference sequence). With 6 bases clipped from V and 7 bases from J, the junction kept 8 bases outside the gene matches. This CDR3 has 13 residues. CDR3 DNA: TGTGCCAGTAGACCTTCGACAGGGATTGAAGCTTTCTTT. As protein: CASRPSTGIEAFF.

Only one count was recorded for this clone. The chain is built from TRBV6-5 and TRBJ2-7; D not resolved. The germline V gene has CDR1 MNHEY and CDR2 SVGAGI. This CDR3 has 14 amino acids. V shed 2 bases and J shed 2 bases, with 10 bases lying between them. The CDR3 protein is CASSYVLKPYEQYF. The CDR3 DNA reads as TGTGCCAGCAGTTACGTCCTCAAGCCCTACGAGCAGTACTTC.

The chain is built from TRBV10-3 and TRBJ2-3, with 7 bases that match TRBD1. Germline V CDR1 and CDR2: ENHRY, SYGVKD. This CDR3 contains 15 residues. The ends lost 4 bases at V and 0 bases at J; junction bases unmatched: 4. CDR3 nucleotides: TGTGCCATCAGTGGGGGGACAGATAGCACAGATACGCAGTATTTT. Amino acid sequence: CAISGGTDSTDTQYF.

The chain joins TRBV27 to TRBJ1-2, with 8 bases that match TRBD1. The CDR3 is 15 residues long. In germline, CDR1 is MNHEY, CDR2 SMNVEV (reference sequence). V was pared by 3 bases and J by 0 bases, with 3 bases of the junction left unmatched. The CDR3 region is CASSFSTGANYGYTF. In DNA, the CDR3 is TGTGCCAGCAGTTTCTCGACAGGGGCTAACTATGGCTACACCTTC.